These 17 T cell receptor beta chains share one sample of origin, sequenced in a study of T cell responses to AZD1222 COVID-19 vaccine. Some clones are missing from TCRdb's copy, which holds only in-frame ones; the method was immunoSEQ multiplex PCR. The sample has about 130,000 clones; about 91% are singletons. Specimen: peripheral blood, collected on day 0 of AZD1222 vaccination. The receptors were gathered from an adult in good health.

V usage is TRBV19 and J usage is TRBJ2-7; TRBD2 might be the D (6 bases). Trimming shortened V by 5 bases and J by 3 bases, and 17 bases separated the two germline ends. Germline V gene data show CDR1 as LNHDA and CDR2 as SQIVND (reference sequence). The CDR3 is made up of 15 amino acids. The CDR3 coding sequence is TGTGCCAGTAGTCTGATGGCCGGGACTGACTACGAGCAGTACTTC. Translated, it gives CASSLMAGTDYEQYF.

This chain links TRBV7-2 with TRBJ1-3, with D maybe TRBD1 (6 bases). The germline gives CDR1 SGHTA, CDR2 FQGNSA. Trimming took off 2 bases at V and 3 bases at J, with 14 bases between the two ends. The CDR3 is made up of 16 amino acids. CDR3 region: CASSLTGGLFGNTIYF. The CDR3 nucleotides are TGTGCCAGCAGCTTAACCGGGGGGCTTTTTGGAAACACCATATATTTT.

Only one count was recorded for this clone. The chain joins TRBV10-3 to TRBJ1-1, with D possibly TRBD1 on 6 matching bases. The length of the CDR3 is 16 residues. Germline CDR1 is ENHRY and CDR2 is SYGVKD. V dropped 6 bases and J dropped 0 bases, with 17 bases sitting between them. The CDR3 protein is CAISSLQGILNTEAFF. The DNA for the CDR3 is TGTGCCATCAGCTCATTACAGGGTATATTGAACACTGAAGCTTTCTTT.

The gene calls are TRBV6-1 and TRBJ2-7, with TRBD2 as a possible D gene (6 bases). V gave up 8 bases and J gave up 6 bases, with 11 bases separating them. The CDR3 covers 11 residues. In germline, CDR1 is MNHNS, CDR2 SASEGT. The CDR3, as DNA: TGTGCCAGCGGGAGGTCTACCGAGCAGTACTTC. Amino acid sequence: CASGRSTEQYF.

This chain links TRBV19 with TRBJ2-1, with D perhaps TRBD2 (7 bases). Germline CDR1 reads LNHDA; CDR2 reads SQIVND (reference sequence). V shed 2 bases and J shed 7 bases, with 12 bases lying between them. The CDR3 covers 14 residues. CDR3 region: CASSIRGGSNEQFF. CDR3 in DNA: TGTGCCAGTAGTATAAGGGGGGGAAGTAATGAGCAGTTCTTC.

The chain is built from TRBV11-3 and TRBJ2-2; 8 nucleotides agree with TRBD1. CDR3 length: 15 amino acids. Trimming cost V 5 bases and J 6 bases; bases outside gene matches: 8. Germline-derived CDR1 and CDR2 are SGHNT and YENEEA. CDR3 amino acids: CASSAIGQGAGELFF. The CDR3 DNA is TGTGCCAGCAGCGCAATAGGACAGGGTGCCGGGGAGCTGTTTTTT. The whole variable domain, filled in from reference TRBV11-3 and TRBJ2-2, reads EAGVVQSPRYKIIEKKQPVAFWCNPISGHNTLYWYLQNLGQGPELLIRYENEEAVDDSQLPKDRFSAERLKGVDSTLKIQPAELGDSAVYLCASSAIGQGAGELFFGEGSRLTVL.

The V call is TRBV18, the J call TRBJ1-4; 7 bases are shared with TRBD1. The germline gives CDR1 KGHSH, CDR2 LQKENI. The CDR3 runs 15 residues. The V and J ends lost 0 bases and 5 bases, in that order; junction bases with no gene match: 3. The DNA of the CDR3 is TGTGCCAGCTCACCACCGAGGGGGCAAAATGAAAAACTGTTTTTT. This gives the protein CASSPPRGQNEKLFF.

CDR3 sequence (DNA): TGTGCCAGCAGCCATGGGACAGGGGGCGCGGGAAGCACCGGGGAGCTGTTTTTT. As protein: CASSHGTGGAGSTGELFF. The chain joins TRBV7-9 to TRBJ2-2; 12 nucleotides line up with TRBD1. Germline CDR1 reads SEHNR; CDR2 reads FQNEAQ (reference sequence). CDR3 size: 18 residues. The J segment lost 4 bases and the V segment lost 5 bases, leaving 11 bases of the junction unmatched. The full variable domain, rest sourced from reference TRBV7-9 and TRBJ2-2, is DTGVSQNPRHKITKRGQNVTFRCDPISEHNRLYWYRQTLGQGPEFLTYFQNEAQLEKSRLLSDRFSAERPKGSFSTLEIQRTEQGDSAMYLCASSHGTGGAGSTGELFFGEGSRLTVL.

The rearrangement joins TRBV5-5 to TRBJ2-3; D is perhaps TRBD2 (6 bases). CDR1 SGHKS and CDR2 YYEKEE come from the germline V gene (reference sequence). The CDR3 has 17 amino acids. Trimming left V 2 bases short and J 1 base short, with 17 bases between. CDR3 amino acids: CASSFSPRGWGTDTQYF. CDR3 sequence (DNA): TGTGCCAGCAGCTTTTCCCCCCGGGGGTGGGGCACAGATACGCAGTATTTT.

The CDR3 spells CASSQAGLEKLFF. CDR3 sequence (DNA): TGTGCCAGCAGCCAAGCAGGGTTGGAAAAACTGTTTTTT. The chain combines TRBV14 with TRBJ1-4; maybe TRBD1 (5 bases). CDR1 and CDR2 from the germline V gene are SGHDN and FVKESK. V lost 1 base and J lost 8, with 8 bases in between. CDR3 size: 13 residues. The entire variable domain, with the rest obtained from reference TRBV14 and TRBJ1-4, is as follows: EAGVTQFPSHSVIEKGQTVTLRCDPISGHDNLYWYRRVMGKEIKFLLHFVKESKQDESGMPNNRFLAERTGGTYSTLKVQPAELEDSGVYFCASSQAGLEKLFFGSGTQLSVL.

This clone was detected once. This rearrangement joins TRBV4-1 to TRBJ2-4, with 7 bases fitting TRBD1. The CDR3 has 15 residues. Per germline, CDR1 MGHRA and CDR2 YSYEKL. The V gene end was trimmed by 3 bases and the J gene end by 8 bases; junction bases not matched to a gene: 10. The CDR3 coding sequence is TGCGCCAGCAGCCACCCAGGGGGAGTTAGGGACATTCAGTACTTC. Protein product: CASSHPGGVRDIQYF.

V usage is TRBV4-3 and J usage is TRBJ1-2, with TRBD1 matching over 7 bases. Trimming cost V 0 bases and J 7 bases; bases outside gene matches: 8. The V gene's germline CDR1 is LGHNA and CDR2 YSLEER. The CDR3 contains 15 residues. The DNA for the CDR3 is TGCGCCAGCAGCCAAGAGATCAGACAGGGAAGTGGCTACACCTTC. It is translated as CASSQEIRQGSGYTF.

The chain is built from TRBV18 and TRBJ1-1, with D possibly matching TRBD1 (6 bases). The germline V gene encodes CDR1 KGHSH and CDR2 LQKENI. The CDR3 is made up of 14 amino acids. V was pared by 3 bases and J by 1 base, with 9 bases between. The CDR3 DNA is TGTGCCAGCTCACCGGGGGGCGAGAACACTGAAGCTTTCTTT. Translating gives CASSPGGENTEAFF.

This clone was seen a handful of times. The chain links TRBV11-2 to TRBJ1-5; a weak D match, TRBD1 (5 bases). The CDR3 extends over 14 amino acids. Trimming removed 5 bases at V and 2 bases at J, with 10 bases between. The germline V gene encodes CDR1 SGHAT and CDR2 FQNNGV. CDR3 region: CASSRGVGNQPQHF. In DNA form, the CDR3 reads TGTGCCAGCAGCCGAGGGGTAGGCAATCAGCCCCAGCATTTT. Drawing the rest from reference TRBV11-2 and TRBJ1-5, the complete variable domain is EAGVAQSPRYKIIEKRQSVAFWCNPISGHATLYWYQQILGQGPKLLIQFQNNGVVDDSQLPKDRFSAERLKGVDSTLKIQPAKLEDSAVYLCASSRGVGNQPQHFGDGTRLSIL.

The chain uses TRBV6-5 and TRBJ1-1; D gene unclear. This CDR3 is 14 amino acids long. Germline-derived CDR1 and CDR2 are MNHEY and SVGAGI. Trimming stripped 2 bases from V and 3 bases from J, with 10 bases between. The CDR3, as DNA: TGTGCCAGCAGTTACGCCACTAGGGACACTGAAGCTTTCTTT. Translation: CASSYATRDTEAFF.

The CDR3 is CATSDPDLEQFF. The CDR3 DNA reads TGTGCCACCAGTGACCCGGACCTCGAGCAGTTCTTC. V is TRBV24-1 and J is TRBJ2-1; D unclear. The CDR3 is 12 residues long. Germline loops: CDR1 KGHDR, CDR2 SFDVKD. Trimming removed 4 bases at V and 10 bases at J, with 10 bases between.

The chain uses TRBV6-5 and TRBJ2-7, with TRBD1 matching over 10 bases. This CDR3 spans 15 amino acids. The V and J ends lost 2 bases and 7 bases, in that order; junction bases with no gene match: 8. CDR1 MNHEY and CDR2 SVGAGI come from the germline V gene. The CDR3 DNA follows: TGTGCCAGCAGTTACCCCGGACAGGGGGGAATGGAGCAGTACTTC. It codes for CASSYPGQGGMEQYF.